This T cell receptor beta chain stems from a study of chemoradiotherapy in HPV16-positive cancers. Study details: Functional T-cell assays on a couple of HPV16-positive patients' cells defined candidate HPV-specific clones and common TCR motifs.

Germline V gene data show CDR1 as SEHNR and CDR2 as FQNEAQ (reference sequence). Trimming removed 6 bases at V and 0 bases at J, with 14 bases between. This CDR3 is 16 amino acids long. Study results and limitations: Non-HPV-specific T cells did not expand in tumors during treatment, whereas candidate HPV-specific clones and E7-related motifs did. The functional HPV-specific definition rests on just a couple of HPV16-positive patients.

Repertoires were sampled repeatedly during chemoradiotherapy. Assay: immunoSEQ multiplex PCR; the TCRdb copy retains only in-frame clones and omits some. The data show some 17,000 clones, nearly 90% seen once. About this clone itself: Its antigen is unidentified.

The sequence came from a human donor with HPV-associated anogenital cancer. The input for sequencing was blood, taken from a patient who underwent chemoradiotherapy. This rearrangement joins TRBV7-9 to TRBJ2-2; possibly TRBD1 or TRBD2 for D (6 bases each). The chain's CDR3 is CASSHGGLANTGELFF. The CDR3 DNA reads as TGTGCCAGCAGTCATGGGGGGCTAGCGAACACCGGGGAGCTGTTTTTT.